This TCR beta chain is from a study of a mutant IDH1 vaccine in newly diagnosed glioma. Overall study context: At weeks 1, 3, 5, 7, 11, 15, 19 and 23, patients received a vaccination, eight in all. Following radiotherapy alone, or alongside temozolomide cycles, vaccination was started after an interval of 4-6 weeks. Findings of the study overall: Of all patients, 93.3% showed vaccine-induced immune responses.

The CDR3 has 14 residues. The germline V gene has CDR1 KGHSH and CDR2 LQKENI. With 1 base removed from V and 2 bases from J, the gap between germline ends came to 7 bases. Time point described: week 11, during vaccination. In every dose of vaccine, 300 ug of mutant IDH1 20-mer peptide was given alongside topical imiquimod. Profiling relied on immunoSEQ multiplex PCR, and the TCRdb table lists in-frame clones only, not all of them. The repertoire holds roughly 130,000 clones, with just under 80% as singletons. As regards this clone: Its antigen is undetermined.

The chain recombines TRBV18 with TRBJ2-3; D call uncertain. Material: PBMCs, obtained from a glioma patient whose treatment included an IDH1 peptide vaccine. The clonotype comes from a man aged 40-49 years with glioma. The CDR3 reads CASSPLGYTDTQYF. The CDR3 nucleotides read TGTGCCAGCTCACCACTGGGATACACAGATACGCAGTATTTT.